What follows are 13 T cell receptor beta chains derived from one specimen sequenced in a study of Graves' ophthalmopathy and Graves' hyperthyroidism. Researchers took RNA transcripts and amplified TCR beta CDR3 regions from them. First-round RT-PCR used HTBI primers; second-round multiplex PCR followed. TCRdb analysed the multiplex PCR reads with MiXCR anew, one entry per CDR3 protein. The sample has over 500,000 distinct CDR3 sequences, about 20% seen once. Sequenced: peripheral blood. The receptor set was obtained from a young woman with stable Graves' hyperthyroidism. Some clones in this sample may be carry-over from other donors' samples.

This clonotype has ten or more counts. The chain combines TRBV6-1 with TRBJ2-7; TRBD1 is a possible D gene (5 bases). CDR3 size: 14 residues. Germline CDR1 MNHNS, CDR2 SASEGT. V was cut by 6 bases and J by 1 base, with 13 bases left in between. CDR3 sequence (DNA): TGTGCCAGCAGAACAGGCGCTGCTTCCTACGAGCAGTACTTC. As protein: CASRTGAASYEQYF.

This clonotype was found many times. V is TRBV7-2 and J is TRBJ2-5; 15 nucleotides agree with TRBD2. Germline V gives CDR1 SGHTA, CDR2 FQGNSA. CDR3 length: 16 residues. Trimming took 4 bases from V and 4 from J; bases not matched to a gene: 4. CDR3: CASSSRTSGGGETQYF. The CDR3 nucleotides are TGTGCCAGCAGCTCGCGGACTAGCGGGGGGGGAGAGACCCAGTACTTC.

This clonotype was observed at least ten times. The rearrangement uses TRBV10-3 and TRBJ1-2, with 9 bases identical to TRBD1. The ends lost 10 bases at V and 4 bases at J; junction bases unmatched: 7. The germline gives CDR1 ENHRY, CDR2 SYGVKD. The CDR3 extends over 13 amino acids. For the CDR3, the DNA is TGTGCCACCTCCGGGACAGGGATCTATGGCTACACCTTC. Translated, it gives CATSGTGIYGYTF.

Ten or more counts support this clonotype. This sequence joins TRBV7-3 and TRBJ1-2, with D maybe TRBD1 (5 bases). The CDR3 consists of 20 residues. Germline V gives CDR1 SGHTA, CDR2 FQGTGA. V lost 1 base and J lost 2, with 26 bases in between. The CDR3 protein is CASSLKSWEASGLRNYGYTF. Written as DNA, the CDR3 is TGTGCCAGCAGCTTAAAAAGTTGGGAAGCCTCGGGACTGCGGAACTATGGCTACACCTTC.

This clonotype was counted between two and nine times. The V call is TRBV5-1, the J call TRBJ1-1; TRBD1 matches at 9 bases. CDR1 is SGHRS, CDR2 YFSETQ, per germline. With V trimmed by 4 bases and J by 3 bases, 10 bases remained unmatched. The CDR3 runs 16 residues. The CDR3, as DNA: TGCGCCAGCAGCCGGGGACAGGGCTTGGTTGACACTGAAGCTTTCTTT. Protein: CASSRGQGLVDTEAFF. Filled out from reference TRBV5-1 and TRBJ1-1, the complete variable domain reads KAGVTQTPRYLIKTRGQQVTLSCSPISGHRSVSWYQQTPGQGLQFLFEYFSETQRNKGNFPGRFSGRQFSNSRSEMNVSTLELGDSALYLCASSRGQGLVDTEAFFGQGTRLTVV.

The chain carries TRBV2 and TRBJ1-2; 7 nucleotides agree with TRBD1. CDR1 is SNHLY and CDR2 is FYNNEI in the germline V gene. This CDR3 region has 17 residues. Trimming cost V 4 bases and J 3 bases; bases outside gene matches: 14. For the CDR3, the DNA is TGTGCCAGCAGTGTGACCGTTACAGGGGCACTCGACTATGGCTACACCTTC. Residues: CASSVTVTGALDYGYTF. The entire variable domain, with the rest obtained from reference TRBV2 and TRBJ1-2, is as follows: EPEVTQTPSHQVTQMGQEVILRCVPISNHLYFYWYRQILGQKVEFLVSFYNNEISEKSEIFDDQFSVERPDGSNFTLKIRSTKLEDSAMYFCASSVTVTGALDYGYTFGSGTRLTVV.

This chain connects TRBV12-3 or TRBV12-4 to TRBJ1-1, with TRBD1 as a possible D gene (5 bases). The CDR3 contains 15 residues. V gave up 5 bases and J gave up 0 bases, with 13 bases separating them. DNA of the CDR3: TGTGCCAGCAGTCAACCGACAGTTTTGAACACTGAAGCTTTCTTT. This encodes CASSQPTVLNTEAFF.

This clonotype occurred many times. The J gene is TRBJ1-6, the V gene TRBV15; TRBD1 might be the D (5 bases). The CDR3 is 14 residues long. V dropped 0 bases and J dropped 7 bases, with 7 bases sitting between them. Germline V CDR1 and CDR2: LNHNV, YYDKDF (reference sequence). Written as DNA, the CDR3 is TGTGCCACCAGCAGAGAGGGGCGAAATTCACCCCTCCACTTT. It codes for CATSREGRNSPLHF.

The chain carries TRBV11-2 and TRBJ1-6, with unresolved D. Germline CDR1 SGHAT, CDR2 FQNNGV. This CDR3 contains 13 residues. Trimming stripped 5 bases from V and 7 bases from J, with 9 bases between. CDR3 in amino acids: CASSVGLNSPLHF. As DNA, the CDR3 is TGTGCCAGCAGCGTGGGCCTGAATTCACCCCTCCACTTT.

CDR3 sequence reads: CSARDVRGQAVLNYGYTF. The CDR3 bases are TGCAGTGCTAGAGATGTCCGAGGCCAGGCAGTACTGAACTATGGCTACACCTTC. The J gene is TRBJ1-2, the V gene TRBV20-1; no reliable D call. CDR1 and CDR2 from the germline V gene are DFQATT and SNEGSKA (reference sequence). The germline V and J ends were trimmed by 0 bases and 2 bases, with 22 bases remaining between them. The CDR3 length is 18 residues.

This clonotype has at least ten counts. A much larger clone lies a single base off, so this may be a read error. The CDR3 spells CASSLTGSSPLHF. In DNA form, the CDR3 reads TGTGCCAGCAGTTTAACAGGGAGTTCACCCCTCCACTTT. V usage is TRBV6-5 and J usage is TRBJ1-6; D is perhaps TRBD1 (6 bases). Per germline, CDR1 MNHEY and CDR2 SVGAGI. The CDR3 length is 13 residues. With 4 bases removed from V and 9 bases from J, the gap between germline ends came to 10 bases.

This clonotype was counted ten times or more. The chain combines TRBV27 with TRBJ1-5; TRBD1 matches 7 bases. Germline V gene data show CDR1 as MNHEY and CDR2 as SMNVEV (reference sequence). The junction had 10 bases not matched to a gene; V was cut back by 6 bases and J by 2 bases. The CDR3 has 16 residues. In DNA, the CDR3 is TGTGCCAGCAGCCCGGACAGGCTCGCGGGCAATCAGCCCCAGCATTTT. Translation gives CASSPDRLAGNQPQHF.

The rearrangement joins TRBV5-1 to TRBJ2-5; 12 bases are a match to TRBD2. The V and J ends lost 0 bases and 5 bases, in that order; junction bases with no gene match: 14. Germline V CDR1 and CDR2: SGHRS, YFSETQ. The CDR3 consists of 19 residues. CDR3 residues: CASSLAWLAGGPSTETQYF. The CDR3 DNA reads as TGCGCCAGCAGCTTGGCCTGGCTAGCGGGAGGGCCATCGACGGAGACCCAGTACTTC.